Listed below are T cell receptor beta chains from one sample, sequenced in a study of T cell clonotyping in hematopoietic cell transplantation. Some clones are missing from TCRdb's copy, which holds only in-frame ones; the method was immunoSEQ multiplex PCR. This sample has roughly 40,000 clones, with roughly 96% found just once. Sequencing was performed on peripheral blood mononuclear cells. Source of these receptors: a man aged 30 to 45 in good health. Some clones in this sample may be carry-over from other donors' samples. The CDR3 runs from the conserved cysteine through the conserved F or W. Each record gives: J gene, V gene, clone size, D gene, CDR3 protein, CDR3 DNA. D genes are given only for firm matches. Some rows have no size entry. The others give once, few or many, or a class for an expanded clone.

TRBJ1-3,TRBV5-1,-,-,CASSPSSGNTIYF,TGCGCCAGCAGCCCTAGCTCTGGAAACACCATATATTTT
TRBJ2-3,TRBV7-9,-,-,CASSLIADTQYF,TGTGCCAGCAGCCTCATTGCAGATACGCAGTATTTT
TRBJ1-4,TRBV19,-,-,CASSIDLAYLGKLFF,TGTGCCAGTAGTATAGATCTAGCCTACCTAGGAAAACTGTTTTTT
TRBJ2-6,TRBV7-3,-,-,CASSLSTGANVLTF,TGTGCCAGCAGCTTATCGACTGGGGCCAACGTCCTGACTTTC
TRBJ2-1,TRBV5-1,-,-,CASSLDSGYNEQFF,TGCGCCAGCAGCTTGGACAGCGGTTACAATGAGCAGTTCTTC
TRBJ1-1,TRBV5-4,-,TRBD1,CASSLQGGIEAFF,TGTGCCAGCAGCTTGCAGGGGGGTATTGAAGCTTTCTTT
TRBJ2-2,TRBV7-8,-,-,CASSLSGSYTGELFF,TGTGCCAGCAGCTTGTCGGGATCCTACACCGGGGAGCTGTTTTTT
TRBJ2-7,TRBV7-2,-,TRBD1,CASSRQGTPSYEQYF,TGTGCCAGCAGCCGACAGGGTACCCCGTCCTACGAGCAGTACTTC
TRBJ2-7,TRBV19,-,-,CASSIDETATYEQYF,TGTGCCAGTAGTATAGACGAGACAGCAACCTACGAGCAGTACTTC
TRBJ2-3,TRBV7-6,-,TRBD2,CASSLELAVQDTQYF,TGTGCCAGCAGCTTAGAACTAGCGGTGCAAGATACGCAGTATTTT
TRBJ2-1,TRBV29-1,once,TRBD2,CSVDGLGGSTYNEQFF,TGCAGCGTTGATGGTCTGGGGGGGAGCACCTACAATGAGCAGTTCTTC
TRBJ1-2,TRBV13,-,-,CASSLGRRSGYTF,TGTGCCAGCAGCTTAGGCAGGCGCTCTGGCTACACCTTC
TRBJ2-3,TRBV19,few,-,CASSLGVGADTQYF,TGTGCCAGTAGTTTGGGGGTCGGGGCAGATACGCAGTATTTT
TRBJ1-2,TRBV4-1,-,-,CASSQGQAKGVGGYTF,TGCGCCAGCAGCCAAGGACAGGCAAAGGGCGTTGGAGGCTACACCTTC
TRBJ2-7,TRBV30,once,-,CAWSKGRAHYEQYF,TGTGCCTGGAGTAAAGGCCGAGCCCACTACGAGCAGTACTTC
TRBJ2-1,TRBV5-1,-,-,CASSLEYEQFF,TGCGCCAGCAGCTTGGAATATGAGCAGTTCTTC
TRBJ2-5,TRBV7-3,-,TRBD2,CASSPIQVLAIIETQYF,TGTGCCAGCAGCCCCATCCAAGTACTAGCGATTATTGAGACCCAGTACTTC
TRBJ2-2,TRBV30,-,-,CACDGGRPTGELFF,TGTGCCTGCGATGGGGGGAGGCCCACCGGGGAGCTGTTTTTT
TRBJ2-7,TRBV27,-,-,CASGYEQYF,TGTGCCAGCGGATACGAGCAGTACTTC
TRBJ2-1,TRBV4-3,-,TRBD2,CASSRGGGRAYNEQFF,TGCGCCAGCAGCCGAGGTGGCGGGAGGGCCTACAATGAGCAGTTCTTC
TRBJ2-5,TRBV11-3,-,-,CASSLEAVETQYF,TGTGCCAGCAGCTTAGAAGCGGTGGAGACCCAGTACTTC
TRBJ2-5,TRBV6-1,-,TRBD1,CASDREPQETQYF,TGTGCCAGCGACAGGGAGCCCCAGGAGACCCAGTACTTC
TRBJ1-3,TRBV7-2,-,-,CASSLQRNTIYF,TGTGCCAGCAGCCTTCAACGAAACACCATATATTTT
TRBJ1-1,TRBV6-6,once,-,CASTDRGGGPEAFF,TGTGCCAGCACCGACCGAGGGGGAGGTCCTGAAGCTTTCTTT
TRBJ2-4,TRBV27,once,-,CASSLGQAADIQYF,TGTGCCAGCAGTTTAGGGCAGGCGGCAGACATTCAGTACTTC
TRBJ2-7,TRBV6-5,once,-,CASSSGNYEQYF,TGTGCCAGCAGTTCTGGGAACTACGAGCAGTACTTC
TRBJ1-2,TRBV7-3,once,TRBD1,CASSPAGQGGYTF,TGTGCCAGCAGCCCCGCGGGACAGGGGGGTTACACCTTC
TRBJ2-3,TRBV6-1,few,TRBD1,CASSEGQGADTQYF,TGTGCCAGCAGTGAAGGACAGGGGGCGGATACGCAGTATTTT
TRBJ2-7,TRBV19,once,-,CASSRSDMSSSEQYF,TGTGCCAGTAGTAGATCGGACATGTCCTCTTCCGAGCAGTACTTC
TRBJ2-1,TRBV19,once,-,CASSTQGSSYNEQFF,TGTGCCAGTAGTACACAGGGTAGCTCCTACAATGAGCAGTTCTTC
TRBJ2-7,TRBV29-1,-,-,CSVVSPGIYEQYF,TGCAGCGTTGTTTCACCGGGGATCTACGAGCAGTACTTC
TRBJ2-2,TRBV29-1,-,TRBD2,CSAGGLAGSGELFF,TGCAGTGCCGGGGGACTAGCGGGGTCCGGGGAGCTGTTTTTT
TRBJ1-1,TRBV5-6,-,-,CASSLADPNTEAFF,TGTGCCAGCAGCTTGGCTGACCCGAACACTGAAGCTTTCTTT
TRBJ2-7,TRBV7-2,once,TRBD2,CASSFSPSGSAASSEQYF,TGTGCCAGCAGCTTTTCCCCTAGCGGGAGCGCGGCGTCCTCCGAGCAGTACTTC
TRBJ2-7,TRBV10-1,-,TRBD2,CASSGTSLGEQYF,TGCGCCAGCAGCGGGACTAGTCTGGGGGAGCAGTACTTC
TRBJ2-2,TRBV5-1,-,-,CASSFEYSSMGELFF,TGCGCCAGCAGCTTCGAGTACAGTAGTATGGGGGAGCTGTTTTTT
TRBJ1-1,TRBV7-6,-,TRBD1,CASSLDRGGTEAFF,TGTGCCAGCAGCTTAGACAGGGGGGGAACTGAAGCTTTCTTT
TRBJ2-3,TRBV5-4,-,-,CASSDNAGTALTDTQYF,TGTGCCAGCAGCGACAACGCGGGGACAGCCCTCACAGATACGCAGTATTTT
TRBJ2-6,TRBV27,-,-,CASSLSEASGANVLTF,TGTGCCAGCAGTTTAAGTGAGGCCTCTGGGGCCAACGTCCTGACTTTC
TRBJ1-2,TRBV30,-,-,CAWAASVGGVNGYTF,TGTGCCTGGGCTGCATCAGTTGGGGGCGTAAATGGCTACACCTTC
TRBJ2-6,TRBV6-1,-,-,CASSQGPGANVLTF,TGTGCCAGCAGTCAGGGCCCTGGGGCCAACGTCCTGACTTTC
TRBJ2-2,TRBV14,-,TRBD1,CASSQGQGTSTGELFF,TGTGCCAGCAGCCAGGGACAGGGGACCTCTACCGGGGAGCTGTTTTTT
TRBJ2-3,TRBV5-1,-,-,CASRTHLTISTDTQYF,TGCGCCAGCAGAACCCATTTGACCATTAGCACAGATACGCAGTATTTT
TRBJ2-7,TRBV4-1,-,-,CASSQDFRTERTEQYF,TGCGCCAGCAGCCAAGATTTTAGGACAGAACGAACCGAGCAGTACTTC
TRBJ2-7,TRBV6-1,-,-,CASIPERRQDGQYF,TGTGCCAGCATTCCCGAGCGCCGACAGGACGGGCAGTACTTC
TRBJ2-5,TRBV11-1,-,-,CASSPQAETQYF,TGTGCCAGCAGCCCCCAGGCGGAGACCCAGTACTTC
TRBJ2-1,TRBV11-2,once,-,CASSLERDREQFF,TGTGCCAGCAGCTTAGAAAGAGACCGAGAGCAGTTCTTC
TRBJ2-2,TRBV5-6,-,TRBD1,CASSLVGTGGIGELFF,TGTGCCAGCAGCTTGGTCGGGACAGGGGGCATCGGGGAGCTGTTTTTT
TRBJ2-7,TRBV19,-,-,CASSYGGPYEQYF,TGTGCCAGTAGTTACGGGGGGCCCTACGAGCAGTACTTC
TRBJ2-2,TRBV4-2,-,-,CASSQDRGYTGELFF,TGTGCCAGCAGCCAAGATAGAGGGTACACCGGGGAGCTGTTTTTT
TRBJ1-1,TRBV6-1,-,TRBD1,CASSGGTGGALGTEAFF,TGTGCCAGCAGTGGCGGGACAGGGGGCGCCTTGGGCACTGAAGCTTTCTTT
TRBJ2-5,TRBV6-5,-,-,CASSNPGMQETQYF,TGTGCCAGCAGCAACCCGGGCATGCAAGAGACCCAGTACTTC
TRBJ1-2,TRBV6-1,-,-,CASSMTVTPYYGYTF,TGTGCCAGCAGTATGACAGTTACCCCTTACTATGGCTACACCTTC
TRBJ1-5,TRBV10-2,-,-,CASSSVTAYSNQPQHF,TGCGCCAGCAGTTCTGTGACGGCCTATAGCAATCAGCCCCAGCATTTT
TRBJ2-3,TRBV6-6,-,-,CASSPQGSDTQYF,TGTGCCAGCAGTCCACAGGGTTCGGATACGCAGTATTTT
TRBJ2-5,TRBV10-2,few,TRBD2,CASRVAGEETQYF,TGCGCCAGCAGGGTAGCGGGGGAAGAGACCCAGTACTTC
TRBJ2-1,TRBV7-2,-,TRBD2,CASGIAGGTEQFF,TGTGCCAGCGGAATAGCGGGGGGGACTGAGCAGTTCTTC
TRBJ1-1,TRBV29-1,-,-,CSGKADTVYTEAFF,TGCAGCGGAAAGGCCGACACCGTTTACACTGAAGCTTTCTTT
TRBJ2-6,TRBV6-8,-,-,CASSRQSRSGANVLTF,TGTGCCAGCAGTCGGCAGTCGAGGTCTGGGGCCAACGTCCTGACTTTC